Below are 19 T cell receptor beta chains sequenced from a single sample in a study of monozygotic twins with inflammatory bowel disease. Using the 5' RACE reads, TCRdb records one entry per CDR3 protein without DNA. The sample table includes around 380,000 distinct CDR3 sequences. Source material: blood. Receptor source: a human donor with ulcerative colitis or Crohn's disease, or a healthy co-twin of an affected twin (not recorded which).

The chain carries TRBV14 and TRBJ2-7. Germline assignment: CDR1 SGHDN and CDR2 FVKESK. The CDR3 spans 14 residues. CDR3 amino acids: CASSQGRASYEQYF.

The chain joins TRBV28 to TRBJ1-4. Germline values: CDR1 MDHEN, CDR2 SYDVKM. The CDR3 is made up of 15 amino acids. CDR3 sequence: CASNNAAATNEKLFF.

The chain has TRBV12-3 or TRBV12-4 and TRBJ1-4; TCRdb's D call, TRBD1, is unchecked because there is no DNA. The CDR3 totals 15 residues. The CDR3 loop is CASSLTRDPTEKLFF.

This chain joins TRBV12-3 or TRBV12-4 and TRBJ1-1. The CDR3 is 18 amino acids. The CDR3 here is CASSSIISTGPAGTEAFF.

The chain recombines TRBV3-1 with TRBJ2-5; TCRdb selects TRBD1, and the lack of DNA leaves this call unchecked. The CDR3 length is 15 residues. Germline CDR1 reads LGHDT; CDR2 reads YNNKEL (reference sequence). The CDR3 spells CASSPDGGAGKTQYF.

The chain carries TRBV2 and TRBJ2-3. The CDR3 loop spans 15 amino acids. Germline V gene sequence: CDR1 SNHLY, CDR2 FYNNEI. This chain's CDR3 is CASSRQGFGSDTQYF. Combining the CDR3 with reference TRBV2 and TRBJ2-3 gives the whole variable domain EPEVTQTPSHQVTQMGQEVILRCVPISNHLYFYWYRQILGQKVEFLVSFYNNEISEKSEIFDDQFSVERPDGSNFTLKIRSTKLEDSAMYFCASSRQGFGSDTQYFGPGTRLTVL.

Here the CDR3 reads CASSLAGGSNEQFF. J is TRBJ2-1 and V is TRBV5-5; TCRdb's D call of TRBD1 is untestable without DNA. Germline lookup yields CDR1 SGHKS and CDR2 YYEKEE (reference sequence). There are 14 residues in the CDR3.

The chain is built from TRBV10-3 and TRBJ2-3; absent DNA, TCRdb's TRBD2 call cannot be checked. The CDR3 is made up of 16 amino acids. The germline V gene encodes CDR1 ENHRY and CDR2 SYGVKD. CDR3 sequence: CAISAGLAGEGDTQYF.

The rearrangement uses TRBV10-3 and TRBJ2-7; TCRdb's assignment of TRBD1 cannot be checked, as there is no DNA. The CDR3 contains 14 residues. CDR1 and CDR2 from the germline V gene are ENHRY and SYGVKD. The chain's CDR3 is CAISLTGGEDEQYF.

The chain links TRBV9 to TRBJ2-3; the D call of TRBD1 rests on TCRdb alone, since no DNA is present to check it. Germline V gene data show CDR1 as SGDLS and CDR2 as YYNGEE. CDR3 size: 15 residues. The CDR3 sequence is CASSPPRLATDTQYF.

The rearrangement joins TRBV20-1 to TRBJ2-7; TCRdb designates TRBD1, a call that cannot be tested without DNA. This CDR3 has 12 residues. Germline V gene lookup returns CDR1 DFQATT and CDR2 SNEGSKA (reference sequence). The chain's CDR3 is CSPARATYEQYF.

V usage is TRBV5-5 and J usage is TRBJ2-1; the TCRdb call, TRBD2, lacks DNA for checking. This CDR3 is built from 13 residues. Per germline, CDR1 SGHKS and CDR2 YYEKEE (reference sequence). CDR3 in amino acids: CASSLGPRAGVFF.

The chain is built from TRBV12-3 or TRBV12-4 and TRBJ2-3; absent DNA, TCRdb's TRBD1 call cannot be checked. CDR3 length: 14 amino acids. CDR3 region: CASSPHSKQGTQYF.

The J gene is TRBJ2-7, the V gene TRBV4-3. Germline-derived CDR1 and CDR2 are LGHNA and YSLEER. CDR3 size: 15 residues. This chain's CDR3 is CASSQDPFGPYEQYF.

This chain joins TRBV9 and TRBJ2-1; checking the TCRdb D call of TRBD2 is not possible without DNA. The length of the CDR3 is 14 residues. In germline, CDR1 is SGDLS, CDR2 YYNGEE. CDR3 region: CASSEWEGHNEQFF.

The rearrangement links TRBV3-1 to TRBJ1-2. CDR1 and CDR2 from the germline V gene are LGHDT and YNNKEL (reference sequence). The CDR3 loop spans 18 amino acids. CDR3 sequence reads: CASSHSHNTRTEYYGYTF.

The chain has TRBV6-1 and TRBJ2-7; TCRdb lists TRBD2, though no DNA is available to test this call. Germline V CDR1 and CDR2: MNHNS, SASEGT. The CDR3 totals 14 residues. Here the CDR3 reads CASSGGGVTYEQYF.

J is TRBJ2-3 and V is TRBV6-5; TCRdb's assignment of TRBD1 cannot be checked, as there is no DNA. Germline assignment: CDR1 MNHEY and CDR2 SVGAGI. The CDR3 totals 15 residues. The CDR3 sequence is CASSYKGPGWNTQYF.

The chain has TRBV27 and TRBJ2-7. The germline CDR1 and CDR2 sequences are MNHEY and SMNVEV (reference sequence). The CDR3 runs to 15 residues. CDR3 residues: CASSFGIERRDEQYF.